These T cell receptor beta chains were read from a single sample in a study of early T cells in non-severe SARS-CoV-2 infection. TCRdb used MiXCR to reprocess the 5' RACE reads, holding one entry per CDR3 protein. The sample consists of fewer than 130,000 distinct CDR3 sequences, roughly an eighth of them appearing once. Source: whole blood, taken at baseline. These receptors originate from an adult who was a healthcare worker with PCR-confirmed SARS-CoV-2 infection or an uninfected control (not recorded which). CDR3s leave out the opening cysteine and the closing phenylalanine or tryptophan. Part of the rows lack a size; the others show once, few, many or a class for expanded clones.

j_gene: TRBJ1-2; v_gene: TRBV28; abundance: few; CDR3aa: ASSPRSGFYRGYT
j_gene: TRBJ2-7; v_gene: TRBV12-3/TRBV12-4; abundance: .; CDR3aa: ASSQAATSYYEQY
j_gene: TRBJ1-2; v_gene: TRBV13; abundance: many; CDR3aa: ASSLGQGGYGYT
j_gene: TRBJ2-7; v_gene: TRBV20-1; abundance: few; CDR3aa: SATALRDSSYEQY
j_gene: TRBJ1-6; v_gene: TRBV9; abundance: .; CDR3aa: ASSVRPDNSPLH
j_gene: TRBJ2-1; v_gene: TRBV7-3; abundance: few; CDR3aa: ASSLTLGAYNEQF
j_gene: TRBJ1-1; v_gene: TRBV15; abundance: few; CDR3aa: ATSSGRTGGLNTEAF
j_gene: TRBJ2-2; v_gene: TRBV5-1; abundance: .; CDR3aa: ASSSGAAAGELF
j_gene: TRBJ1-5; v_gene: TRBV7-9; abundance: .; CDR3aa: ASSLGPGFNQPQH
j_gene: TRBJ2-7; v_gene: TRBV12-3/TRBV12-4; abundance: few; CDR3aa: ASSLGLPREQY
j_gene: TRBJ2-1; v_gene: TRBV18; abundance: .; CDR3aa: ASSPTGPGAGNEQF
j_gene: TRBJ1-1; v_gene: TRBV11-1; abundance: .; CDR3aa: ASRLDRDTEAF
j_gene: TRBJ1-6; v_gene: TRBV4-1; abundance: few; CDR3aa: ASSQEALWDSPLH
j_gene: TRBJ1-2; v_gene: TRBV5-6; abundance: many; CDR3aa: ASFVRVPNYDGYT
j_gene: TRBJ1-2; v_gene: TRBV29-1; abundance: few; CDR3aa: SVDRDSSSWGYT
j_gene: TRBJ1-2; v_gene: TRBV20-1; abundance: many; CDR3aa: SALGNGYT
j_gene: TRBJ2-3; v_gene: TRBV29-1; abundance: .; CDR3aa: SVPRENTQY
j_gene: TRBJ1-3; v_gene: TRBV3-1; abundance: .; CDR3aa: ASSQAGVGSGNTIY
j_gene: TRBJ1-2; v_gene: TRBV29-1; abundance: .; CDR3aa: SVEDPPFGGYT
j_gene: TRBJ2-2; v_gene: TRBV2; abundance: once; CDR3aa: ASSEFGGRNTGELF
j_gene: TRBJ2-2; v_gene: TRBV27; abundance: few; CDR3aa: ALRGETGELF
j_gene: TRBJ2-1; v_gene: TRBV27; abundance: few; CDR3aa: ASRTGTSGANEQF
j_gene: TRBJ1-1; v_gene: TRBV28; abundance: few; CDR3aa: ASSLTRARTEAF
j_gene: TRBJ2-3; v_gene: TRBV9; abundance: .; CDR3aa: ASSVEDRGVTDTQY
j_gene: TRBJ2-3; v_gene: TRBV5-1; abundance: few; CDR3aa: ASSLEGVDTQY
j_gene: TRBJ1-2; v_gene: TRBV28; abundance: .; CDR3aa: ASSIRGNYGYT
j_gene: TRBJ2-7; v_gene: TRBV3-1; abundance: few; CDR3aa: ASRTDRGNSYEQY
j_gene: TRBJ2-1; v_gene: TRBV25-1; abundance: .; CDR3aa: ASSEVTGYNEQF
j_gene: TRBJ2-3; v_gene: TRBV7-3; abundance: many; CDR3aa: ASSSSGAGGPDTQY
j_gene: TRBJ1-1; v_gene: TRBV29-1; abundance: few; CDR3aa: SVEPGTTEAF
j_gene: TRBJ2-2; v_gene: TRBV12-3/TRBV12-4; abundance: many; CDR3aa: ASSLPLTGGKNTGELF
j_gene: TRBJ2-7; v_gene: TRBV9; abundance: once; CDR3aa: ASSVDLTHEQY
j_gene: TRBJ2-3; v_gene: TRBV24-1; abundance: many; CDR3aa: ATNGLDTDTQY
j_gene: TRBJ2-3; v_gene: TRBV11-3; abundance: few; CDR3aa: ASSLDVAGSTDTQY
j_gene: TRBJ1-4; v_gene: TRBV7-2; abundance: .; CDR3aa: ASSLEVGRNEKLF
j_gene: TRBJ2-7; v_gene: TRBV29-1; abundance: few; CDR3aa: SVAAHEQY
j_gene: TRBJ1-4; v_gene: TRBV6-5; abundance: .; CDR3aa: ASSLQGGDEKLF